Sequencing of this T cell receptor (beta chain) was carried out in a study of spatial heterogeneity in lung cancer (dated by TCRdb to between 2018 and 2020). For context, the study as a whole: More beta-chain than alpha-chain transcripts were consistently detected, likely reflecting higher beta-chain transcript abundance. TCR repertoire features were related to nonsynonymous mutation counts determined by whole-exome sequencing of tumor tissue. In non-small cell lung cancer, the study quantitatively compared TCR alpha and beta repertoires across several tumor regions, matched nontumor lung, and blood. In the raw uncorrected reads, each unique combination of TCR and UMI appeared more than ten times on average. Both alpha and beta chains were TCR-sequenced in 220 or so tumor regions, 64 matched nontumor lung samples and approximately 50 PBMC samples obtained at surgery. Summary of the overall study and its limitations: Ubiquitous expanded tumor TCRs showed up in blood more often at tumor resection than at routine follow-up. Additional single-cell paired TCR alpha and beta sequencing was considered necessary to confirm, at a functional level, the hypothesis that regional TCRs recognize regional mutations.

For CDR1 and CDR2, the germline V gene lists SNHLY and FYNNEI. The CDR3 contains 14 residues, cysteine and phenylalanine counted. The kept DNA is CDR3 alone, 42 bases in frame from the first base. Ends trimmed: V by 8 bases, J by 1 base; bases unmatched to a gene: 7. This clonotype appeared a few times. Its antigen is unknown. Per-base quality was not reported, and no clone a single base away is much larger than it. Library construction relied on 5' RACE. Sequenced on a NextSeq 500. The TCR library protocol attached a unique molecular identifier to each TCR cDNA molecule to allow correction of PCR and sequencing errors. The original pipeline was this. TCR identification, UMI-based error correction and CDR3 extraction were performed with Decombinator tools. TCRs above a frequency of 2 per 1,000, corresponding to the top 1% of the tumor frequency distribution, were defined as expanded. Each repertoire was subsampled 100 times to 5,000 TCRs, after which Renyi diversity was computed with the R vegan package. CDR3 similarity networks were built from amino acid triplet string-kernel similarity, connecting CDR3s with pairwise similarity above 0.82. In TCRdb, the public reads were trimmed at Q25 with fastp and aligned with MiXCR, with productive beta chains retained. Rows with one shared CDR3 protein collapse into an entry with the most common genes and DNA. TCRdb, rather than the study authors, made the V and J calls. The sample table holds 95,000 or so distinct CDR3 sequences, of which approximately 8.5% were seen once. The top ten hold 6.9% of the sample.

The label giving this sample's time point can be read as: sample taken at primary tumor resection. Whole RNA extracted from tumor and nontumor lung tissue, or from cryopreserved PBMC samples, was used for TCR sequencing without cell sorting. The donors were 72 patients from the lung TRACERx cohort who had early-stage, untreated non-small cell lung cancer. Patients were selected for TCR sequencing only if sufficient RNA was available from at least two tumor regions. Rearrangement joined TRBV2 to TRBJ2-7; 8 junctional bases match TRBD1. The source was PBMCs, collected at surgery. The source is a male donor with early-stage non-small cell lung cancer. CDR3 protein: CASGQGAGSYEQYF. The nucleotide sequence is given as TGTGCCAGCGGTCAGGGGGCAGGGTCCTACGAGCAGTACTTC.